The subject of this entry is one T cell receptor beta chain. Its antigen is still unknown. Base qualities are not recorded, but no much larger clone differs from it by a single base. This sample is drawn from a study of T cells in Graves' hyperthyroidism and ophthalmopathy (dated by TCRdb to the late 2010s). Looking at the study overall: To identify distinguishing TCR V-J signatures, a discovery cohort of some 100 patients was used, comprising fewer than 45 with Graves' ophthalmopathy and some 60 with stable Graves' hyperthyroidism. Prospective prediction of ophthalmopathy was tested in an independent validation cohort of some 20 hyperthyroidism patients and some 17 patients who later progressed to ophthalmopathy. For training and testing, the 100 or so patients in the discovery cohort were randomly divided in a 7:3 ratio. In addition, the study compared T-cell repertoires in thyroid tissue and in blood from roughly six Graves' hyperthyroidism patients. After blood sampling, hyperthyroidism patients were treated with methimazole at a starting dose of 30 mg daily, and ophthalmopathy patients were treated with high-dose intravenous methylprednisolone. TCR Vbeta CDR3 sequencing of some 140 peripheral blood samples (over 40 ophthalmopathy, roughly 72 hyperthyroidism and some 17 progressor patients) is reported in the paper. What the study reported, not specific to this receptor: No statistical method was used to set the sample size in advance, and investigators knew the group allocation. A 13 V-J signature model separated ophthalmopathy from stable hyperthyroidism, with approximately 87% sensitivity and roughly 82% specificity in cross-validation and 80%/75% in testing. Most expanded thyroid clonotypes (frequency above 0.001) were also found in blood, which suggests that blood repertoires may mirror thyroid immune responses. In validation, the model predicted progression to ophthalmopathy a median of roughly 6.2 months before onset, with approximately 70% sensitivity and around 76% specificity.

Its CDR3 holds 15 amino acids, cysteine through phenylalanine. This entry keeps only the CDR3 DNA: 45 bases, framed from base 1. The germline V gene (reference sequence) specifies SGHKS as CDR1 and YYEKEE as CDR2. Trimming removed 0 bases from V and 2 bases from J, leaving 11 bases between the germline ends. Stable Graves' hyperthyroidism was defined as the absence of progression to ophthalmopathy over 18 months of follow-up. Hyperthyroidism patients were newly diagnosed, with disease duration under 2 months, and aged 18 to 65 years. Patients with uncontrolled infections, other autoimmune diseases, pregnancy or lactation were excluded. Diagnoses were established on the basis of clinical symptoms, serum thyroxine and TRAb, thyroid ultrasound, and orbital computed tomography. Trizol reagent was used to extract total RNA, and RNA quality was then checked on an Agilent 2100 Bioanalyzer. The TCR beta CDR3 regions were amplified from the RNA transcripts. The TCR CDR3 was subjected to a first round of RT-PCR using the HTBI primer set and the Qiagen OneStep RT-PCR kit. Libraries were constructed in a second round of multiplex PCR, after which size selection and purification were carried out. Sequencing of the libraries was done on an Illumina HiSeq2000 using paired-end 100 bp reads. In the original analysis: SOAPnuke was used to process the raw data, throwing out any read that contained adapters or uncalled bases, had a mean Phred below 15, or lacked an exact constant-primer or identifier match. COPE v1.2.5 was used to merge high-quality paired reads, and clonotypes were defined as unique nucleotide sequences. MiTCR v1.1 was used to align the clonotypes against IMGT TRBV, TRBD and TRBJ reference segments. The analysis was restricted to V-J combinations with a frequency above 0.0001, which together covered 99.2% of the repertoires. The TCS score was defined as F50 (clonal expansion) divided by E x V (chaos), with BLOSUM62-based TCRdist calculated between CDR3 peptides within each V-J. Welch's t-statistics and random forest reduced some 510 V-J features to around 14, which were used in a naive Bayes classifier (R e1071). The similarity between thyroid and blood repertoires was quantified using the Morisita-Horn index. The public reads were run again by TCRdb, first through fastp at Q25 and then through MiXCR, and only productive beta chains were kept. Rows are unified per CDR3 protein, each entry keeping the most common DNA and genes. TCRdb's processing, not the authors', yielded these V and J calls. This sample gives about 610,000 distinct CDR3 sequences in total; approximately 44% of them show up just once. Together, the top ten hold around 7.7% of the sample.

Sequenced material: peripheral blood or thyroid tissue (not recorded which). The sequence was collected from a woman in her late teens or twenties with Graves' hyperthyroidism. The rearrangement combines TRBV5-5 with TRBJ1-2; no D gene is confidently identified. CDR3 region: CASSLVRDQNYGYTF. The nucleotides read TGTGCCAGCAGCTTGGTCCGCGACCAAAACTATGGCTACACCTTC.